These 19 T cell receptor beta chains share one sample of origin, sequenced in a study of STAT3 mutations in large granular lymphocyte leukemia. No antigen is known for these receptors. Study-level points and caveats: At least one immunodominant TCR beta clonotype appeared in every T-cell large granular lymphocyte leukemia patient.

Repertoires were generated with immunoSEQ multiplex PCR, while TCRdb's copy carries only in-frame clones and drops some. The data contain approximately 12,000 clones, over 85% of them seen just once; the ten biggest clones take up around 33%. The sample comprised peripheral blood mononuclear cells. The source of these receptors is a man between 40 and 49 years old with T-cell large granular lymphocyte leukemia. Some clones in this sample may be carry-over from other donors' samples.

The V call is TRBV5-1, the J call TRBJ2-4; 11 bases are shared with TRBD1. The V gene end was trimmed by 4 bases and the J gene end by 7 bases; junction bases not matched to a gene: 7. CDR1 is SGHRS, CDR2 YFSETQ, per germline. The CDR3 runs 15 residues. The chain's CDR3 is CASSPGDRGSNIQYF. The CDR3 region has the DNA TGCGCCAGCAGCCCCGGGGACAGGGGGAGTAACATTCAGTACTTC.

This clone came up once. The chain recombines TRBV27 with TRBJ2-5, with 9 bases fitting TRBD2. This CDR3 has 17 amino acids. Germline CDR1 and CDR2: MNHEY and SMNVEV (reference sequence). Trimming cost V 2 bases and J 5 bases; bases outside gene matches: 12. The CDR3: CASSLVQGRGGAETQYF. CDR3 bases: TGTGCCAGCAGTTTAGTTCAGGGACGCGGGGGGGCCGAGACCCAGTACTTC.

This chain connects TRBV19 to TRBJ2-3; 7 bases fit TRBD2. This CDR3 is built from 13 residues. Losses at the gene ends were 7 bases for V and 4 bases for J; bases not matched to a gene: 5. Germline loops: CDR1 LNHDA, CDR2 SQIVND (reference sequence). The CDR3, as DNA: TGTGCCAGTACAGCGGGAAGGGCAGATACGCAGTATTTT. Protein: CASTAGRADTQYF.

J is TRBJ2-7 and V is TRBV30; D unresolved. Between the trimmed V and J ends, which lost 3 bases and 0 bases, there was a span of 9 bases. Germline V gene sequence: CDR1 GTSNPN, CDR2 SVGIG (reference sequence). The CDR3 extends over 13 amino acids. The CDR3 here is CAWSDGDSYEQYF. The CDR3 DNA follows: TGTGCCTGGAGCGACGGTGACTCCTACGAGCAGTACTTC.

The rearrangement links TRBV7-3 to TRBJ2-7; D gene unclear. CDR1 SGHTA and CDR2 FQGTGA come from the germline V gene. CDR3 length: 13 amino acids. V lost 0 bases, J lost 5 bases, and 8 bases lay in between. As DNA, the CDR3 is TGTGCCAGCAGCTTAACAAAGGTCCACGAGCAGTACTTC. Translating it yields CASSLTKVHEQYF.

The CDR3 DNA reads as TGTGCCAGCAGCCCGGTCTCCACAGTTTTCCACGAGCAGTACTTC. It is translated as CASSPVSTVFHEQYF. The chain carries TRBV5-6 and TRBJ2-7; D gene ambiguous. Trimming cost V 4 bases and J 5 bases, with 19 bases left between them. The CDR3 loop spans 15 amino acids. CDR1 SGHDT and CDR2 YYEEEE come from the germline V gene.

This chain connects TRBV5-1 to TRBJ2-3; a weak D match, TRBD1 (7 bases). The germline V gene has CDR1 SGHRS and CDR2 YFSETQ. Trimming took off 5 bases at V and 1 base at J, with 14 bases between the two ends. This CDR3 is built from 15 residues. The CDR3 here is CASRVEGARTDTQYF. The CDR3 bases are TGCGCCAGCAGAGTGGAGGGGGCCCGCACAGATACGCAGTATTTT.

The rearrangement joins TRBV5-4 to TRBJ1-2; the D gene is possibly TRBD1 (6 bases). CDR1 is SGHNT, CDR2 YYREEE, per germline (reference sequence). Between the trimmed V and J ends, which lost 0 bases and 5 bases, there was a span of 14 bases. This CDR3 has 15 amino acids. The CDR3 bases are TGTGCCAGCAGCTTGGCCGGGGGCGCTGGGTATGGCTACACCTTC. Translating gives CASSLAGGAGYGYTF.

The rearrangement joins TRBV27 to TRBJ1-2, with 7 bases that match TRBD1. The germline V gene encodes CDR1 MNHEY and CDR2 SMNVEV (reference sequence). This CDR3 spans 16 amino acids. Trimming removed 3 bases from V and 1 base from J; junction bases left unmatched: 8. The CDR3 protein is CASSFIGGRSNYGYTF. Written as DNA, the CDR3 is TGTGCCAGCAGTTTTATAGGGGGCCGGAGTAACTATGGCTACACCTTC.

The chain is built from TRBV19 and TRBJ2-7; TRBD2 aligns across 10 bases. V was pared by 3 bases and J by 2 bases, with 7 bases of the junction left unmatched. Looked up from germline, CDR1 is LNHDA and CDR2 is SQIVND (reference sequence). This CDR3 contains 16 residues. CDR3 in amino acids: CASSMRTSGLTYEQYF. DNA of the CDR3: TGTGCCAGTAGTATGAGGACTAGCGGACTCACCTACGAGCAGTACTTC.

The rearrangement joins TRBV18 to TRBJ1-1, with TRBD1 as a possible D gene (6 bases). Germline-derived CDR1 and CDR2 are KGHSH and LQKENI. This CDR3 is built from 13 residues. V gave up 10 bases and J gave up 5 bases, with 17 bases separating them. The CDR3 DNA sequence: TGTGCCACTTTGGGGGGGCGAGGAACTGAAGCTTTCTTT. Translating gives CATLGGRGTEAFF.

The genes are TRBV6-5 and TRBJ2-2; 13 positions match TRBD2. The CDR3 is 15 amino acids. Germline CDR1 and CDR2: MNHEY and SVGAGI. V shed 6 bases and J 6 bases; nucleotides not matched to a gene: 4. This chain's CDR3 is CASRGLAGAAGELFF. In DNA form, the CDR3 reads TGTGCCAGCAGAGGACTAGCGGGGGCGGCCGGGGAGCTGTTTTTT.

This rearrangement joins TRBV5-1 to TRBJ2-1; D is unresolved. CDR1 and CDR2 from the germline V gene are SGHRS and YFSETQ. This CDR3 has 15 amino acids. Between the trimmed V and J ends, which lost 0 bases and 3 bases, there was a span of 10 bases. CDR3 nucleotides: TGCGCCAGCAGCTTGGGAGGTCTTGACTACAATGAGCAGTTCTTC. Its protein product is CASSLGGLDYNEQFF.

The CDR3: CASSPMGGSDGYTF. CDR3 coding DNA: TGTGCCAGCAGTCCCATGGGAGGGTCCGATGGCTACACCTTC. The chain employs TRBV6-5 and TRBJ1-2, with D uncertain. Per the germline V gene, CDR1 is MNHEY and CDR2 is SVGAGI. The CDR3 is 14 residues long. V was clipped by 5 bases and J by 6 bases, with 16 bases between them.

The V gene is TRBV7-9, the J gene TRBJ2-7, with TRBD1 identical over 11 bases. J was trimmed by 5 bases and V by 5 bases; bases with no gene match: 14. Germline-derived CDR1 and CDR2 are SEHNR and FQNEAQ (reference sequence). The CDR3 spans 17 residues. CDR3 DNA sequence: TGTGCCAGCAGCCCTTCATTTGGAAGGACAGGGGGCGACGAGCAGTACTTC. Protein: CASSPSFGRTGGDEQYF.

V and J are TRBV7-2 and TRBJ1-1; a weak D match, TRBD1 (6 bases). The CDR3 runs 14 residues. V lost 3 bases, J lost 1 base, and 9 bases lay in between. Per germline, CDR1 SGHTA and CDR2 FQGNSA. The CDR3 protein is CASSLFRGNTEAFF. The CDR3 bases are TGTGCCAGCAGCTTGTTCAGGGGGAACACTGAAGCTTTCTTT.

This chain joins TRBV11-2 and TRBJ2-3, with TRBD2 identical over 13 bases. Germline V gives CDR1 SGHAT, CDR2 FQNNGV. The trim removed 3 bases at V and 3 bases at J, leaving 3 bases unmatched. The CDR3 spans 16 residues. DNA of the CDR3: TGTGCCAGCAGCTTGGGACTAGCGGGGAAGACAGATACGCAGTATTTT. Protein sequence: CASSLGLAGKTDTQYF.

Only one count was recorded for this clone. CDR3 DNA sequence: TGCGCCAGCAGCCAACCCACCGGGACAGCTACCGGGGAGCTGTTTTTT. It is translated as CASSQPTGTATGELFF. The V call is TRBV4-3, the J call TRBJ2-2; TRBD1 agrees at 7 bases. There are 16 residues in the CDR3. Germline V gene lookup returns CDR1 LGHNA and CDR2 YSLEER. The ends lost 2 bases at V and 5 bases at J; junction bases unmatched: 8.

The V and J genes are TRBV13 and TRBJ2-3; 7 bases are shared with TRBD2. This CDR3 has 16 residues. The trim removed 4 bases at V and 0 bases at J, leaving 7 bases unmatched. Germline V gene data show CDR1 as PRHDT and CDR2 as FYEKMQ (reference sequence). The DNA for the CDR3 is TGTGCCAGCAGCTCCGTAAGCGGGGCTAGCACAGATACGCAGTATTTT. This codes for CASSSVSGASTDTQYF. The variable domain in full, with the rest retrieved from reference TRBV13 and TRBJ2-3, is AAGVIQSPRHLIKEKRETATLKCYPIPRHDTVYWYQQGPGQDPQFLISFYEKMQSDKGSIPDRFSAQQFSDYHSELNMSSLELGDSALYFCASSSVSGASTDTQYFGPGTRLTVL.